This paragraph covers one TCR beta chain sequence. Its target is not known. Germline CDR1 and CDR2: LNHDA and SQIVND (reference sequence). Trimming pared 3 bases from V and 4 bases from J, leaving 22 bases between. This CDR3 comprises 17 residues. This record belongs to a study of cytomegalovirus exposure and HLA in healthy donors. General study findings and limits: The presence/absence work took it that sequencing depth was about the same across donors. Immune exposure data for these donors was limited to CMV serostatus. Some highly shared sequence variants likely arose as a pipeline artifact. What a later analysis reportedly showed was that an Asian-associated ancestry cluster had fewer N-insertions than the 666-donor mean.

This PCR relied on a set of 60 Vbeta primers and 13 Jbeta primers. TCRdb's table, derived via immunoSEQ multiplex PCR, lists solely in-frame clones and lacks some. The sample records tens of thousands of clones, approximately 81% being singletons. The sequence derives from a woman between 45 and 65 years old in good health and CMV-seropositive. Material: PBMCs. The V gene is TRBV19, the J gene TRBJ2-7, with a weak D call TRBD2 (5 bases). Here the CDR3 DNA reads TGTGCCAGTAGTATCGCGGTCCAGCGGAGCCACCTTTACGAGCAGTACTTC. Its protein is CASSIAVQRSHLYEQYF.